This TCR beta chain was profiled in a study of T cell responses to AZD1222 COVID-19 vaccine. Broader study findings: The donor group comprised mostly white British people and more females; the analysis possibly underestimated clonal diversity. Every sample of the repertoires postdated the peak T cell response. Unmutated regions of variants are reportedly targeted by nearly half of spike-specific TCRs.

The data were produced by immunoSEQ multiplex PCR, yet TCRdb's version contains in-frame clones alone and is incomplete. Of about 160,000 clones listed, 94% are singletons. With respect to this clone: Its matching antigen is unknown.

The germline V gene has CDR1 MNHNY and CDR2 SVGAGI (reference sequence). This CDR3 is 13 amino acids long. V lost 7 bases, J lost 2 bases, and 12 bases lay in between. This TCR was recovered from an adult who received the AZD1222 COVID-19 vaccine. Material: peripheral blood, obtained 28 days after the second AZD1222 dose. The V and J genes are TRBV6-6 and TRBJ2-7, with unresolved D. The CDR3 DNA follows: TGTGCCAGCACCCCTGGGGAAGCCTACGAGCAGTACTTC. Its translation is CASTPGEAYEQYF.